Listed here are 8 T cell receptor beta chains from one sample, sequenced in a study of T cell repertoires in cytomegalovirus infection. Their specific antigens are unknown. TCRdb passed the reads through MiXCR, listing each CDR3 protein once. Here the sample spans 80,000 or so distinct CDR3 sequences, approximately 42% being singletons. The input for sequencing was CD8+ T cells from cultured PBMCs, taken from culture after CMV antigen stimulation. All receptors come from a human donor in good health (CMV status not recorded). Some clones in this sample may be carry-over from other donors' samples.

There are a few counts of this clonotype. The V and J genes are TRBV2 and TRBJ2-7, with TRBD1 as a possible D gene (7 bases). The CDR3 has 13 residues. Germline CDR1 is SNHLY and CDR2 is FYNNEI. V lost 6 bases, J lost 1 base, and 10 bases lay in between. CDR3 sequence reads: CASRPGGSYEQYF. The CDR3, as DNA: TGTGCCAGCAGGCCAGGGGGGTCCTACGAGCAGTACTTC.

This clonotype was counted only a few times. The chain joins TRBV6-5 to TRBJ2-7, with D tentatively TRBD1 (5 bases). V shed 10 bases and J shed 7 bases, with 14 bases lying between them. This CDR3 is 11 amino acids long. Germline V gene sequence: CDR1 MNHEY, CDR2 SVGAGI. The CDR3 DNA is TGTGCCACCCTAATGGGGCTGGAGCAGTACTTC. This codes for CATLMGLEQYF.

The chain combines TRBV6-4 with TRBJ2-1; TRBD1 agrees at 8 bases. The V gene end was trimmed by 4 bases and the J gene end by 9 bases; junction bases not matched to a gene: 5. Germline values: CDR1 MRHNA, CDR2 SNTAGT. This CDR3 has 13 amino acids. CDR3 DNA: TGTGCCAGCAGTGTCAGGGGGCTGAGTGAGCAGTTCTTC. It codes for CASSVRGLSEQFF.

The chain carries TRBV5-5 and TRBJ1-5; 8 positions match TRBD1. Looked up from germline, CDR1 is SGHKS and CDR2 is YYEKEE (reference sequence). Germline trimming cut 0 bases from V and 2 bases from J; bases unmatched to any gene: 10. The CDR3 extends over 18 amino acids. CDR3 sequence (DNA): TGTGCCAGCAGCTTGGAGACAGGGGTCTTACCAGGCAATCAGCCCCAGCATTTT. This gives the protein CASSLETGVLPGNQPQHF.

Concerning this clonotype: This may be a read error: a much more frequent sequence differs by one nucleotide. CDR3 protein: CPSSPQFPVPAAHQPQHF. CDR3 nucleotides: TGTCCCAGCAGCCCGCAATTCCCAGTCCCGGCAGCCCACCAGCCCCAGCATTTT. The chain has TRBV2 and TRBJ1-5; D gene unclear. CDR3 length: 18 residues. Germline values: CDR1 SNHLY, CDR2 FYNNEI.

The V and J genes are TRBV12-3 or TRBV12-4 and TRBJ2-5, with TRBD2 identical over 9 bases. Losses at the gene ends were 5 bases for V and 4 bases for J; bases not matched to a gene: 17. The CDR3 loop spans 18 amino acids. The CDR3 here is CASSPGGAGGALGETQYF. CDR3 nucleotide sequence: TGTGCCAGCAGTCCCGGAGGAGCGGGGGGCGCTTTGGGAGAGACCCAGTACTTC.

This clonotype was observed a few times. The chain joins TRBV7-9 to TRBJ2-7, with 8 nucleotides matching TRBD1. Germline CDR1 and CDR2: SEHNR and FQNEAQ (reference sequence). The trim removed 5 bases at V and 4 bases at J, leaving 7 bases unmatched. The CDR3 contains 14 residues. DNA of the CDR3: TGTGCCAGCAGCGCGGACAGGGAACGATACGAGCAGTACTTC. Its translation is CASSADRERYEQYF. Using reference TRBV7-9 and TRBJ2-7 for the parts outside the CDR3, the full variable domain is DTGVSQNPRHKITKRGQNVTFRCDPISEHNRLYWYRQTLGQGPEFLTYFQNEAQLEKSRLLSDRFSAERPKGSFSTLEIQRTEQGDSAMYLCASSADRERYEQYFGPGTRLTVT.

The V gene is TRBV7-6, the J gene TRBJ2-3; maybe TRBD2 (6 bases). Germline-derived CDR1 and CDR2 are SGHVS and FNYEAQ. The CDR3 length is 14 residues. V shed 5 bases and J shed 2 bases, with 11 bases lying between them. The CDR3 is CASSGAGDTDTQYF. CDR3 sequence (DNA): TGTGCCAGCAGCGGAGCGGGTGACACAGATACGCAGTATTTT.